These T cell receptor beta chains were read from a single sample in a study of shared clonotypes between healthy human individuals. Sequencing was performed with immunoSEQ multiplex PCR; in TCRdb, only in-frame clones are kept and a portion is missing. The sample consists of more than 500,000 clones, 90% to 96% of them appearing once. The sample consisted of naive CD4+ T cells sorted from blood. The receptor set was obtained from a woman between 25 and 40 years old in good health. Both conserved end residues are part of each CDR3. The D gene is left open where the match is weak. Size tells how often a clone was seen (once, few, many) or the class of an expanded clone, and some rows leave it out.

TRBV2,NA,NA,TRBJ2-5,CASSERAGRRSGETQYF,TGTGCCAGCAGTGAAAGGGCAGGAAGACGGTCGGGGGAGACCCAGTACTTC
TRBV27,TRBD1,NA,TRBJ1-2,CASSLMGRGHGYTF,TGTGCCAGCAGTTTAATGGGCAGGGGGCATGGCTACACCTTC
TRBV10-1,TRBD1,NA,TRBJ2-7,CASSESGQGAGEQYF,TGCGCCAGCAGTGAGTCTGGACAGGGGGCTGGGGAGCAGTACTTC
TRBV28,TRBD1,once,TRBJ2-7,CASGQGGTVYEQYF,TGTGCCAGCGGACAGGGTGGGACGGTGTACGAGCAGTACTTC
TRBV18,NA,NA,TRBJ2-7,CASSPGGAYSTYEQYF,TGTGCCAGCTCACCTGGGGGGGCTTACTCAACCTACGAGCAGTACTTC
TRBV5-5,NA,NA,TRBJ2-7,CASSLGVTALYEQYF,TGTGCCAGCAGCCTGGGCGTGACGGCGCTCTACGAGCAGTACTTC
TRBV6-6,NA,NA,TRBJ1-3,CASKAGVAGNTIYF,TGTGCCAGCAAGGCAGGGGTGGCCGGGAACACCATATATTTT
TRBV28,NA,NA,TRBJ2-7,CASSLGLRTIFYEQYF,TGTGCCAGCAGTTTGGGGCTTAGGACAATTTTCTACGAGCAGTACTTC
TRBV13,TRBD1,NA,TRBJ1-2,CASSIDRDYYGYTF,TGTGCCAGCAGCATTGACAGGGACTACTATGGCTACACCTTC
TRBV5-1,NA,once,TRBJ1-1,CASSQVNTEAFF,TGCGCCAGCAGCCAAGTAAACACTGAAGCTTTCTTT
TRBV5-1,NA,NA,TRBJ2-7,CASSLNTGEQYF,TGCGCCAGCAGCTTGAACACAGGGGAGCAGTACTTC
TRBV11-2,NA,NA,TRBJ1-6,CASSLDRSSYNSPLHF,TGTGCCAGCAGCTTAGACAGGAGCTCCTATAATTCACCCCTCCACTTT
TRBV27,TRBD2,NA,TRBJ2-1,CASKLAGSYNEQFF,TGTGCCAGCAAGCTAGCGGGATCCTACAATGAGCAGTTCTTC
TRBV19,TRBD1,NA,TRBJ2-1,CASTGTARGEQFF,TGTGCCAGTACCGGGACAGCGAGGGGTGAGCAGTTCTTC
TRBV2,NA,once,TRBJ1-4,CASSEEGSVKKLFF,TGTGCCAGCAGTGAAGAGGGATCAGTGAAAAAACTGTTTTTT
TRBV7-3,NA,NA,TRBJ1-1,CASSLAGGGDTEAFF,TGTGCCAGCAGCTTAGCTGGGGGAGGAGATACTGAAGCTTTCTTT
TRBV7-9,NA,NA,TRBJ2-3,CASSPYRTVADTQYF,TGTGCCAGCAGCCCCTACAGGACCGTCGCGGATACGCAGTATTTT
TRBV5-1,NA,NA,TRBJ2-7,CASSLDGAVPYEQYF,TGCGCCAGCAGCTTGGACGGGGCCGTTCCTTACGAGCAGTACTTC
TRBV6-1,TRBD2,NA,TRBJ2-1,CASSWGGISYNEQFF,TGTGCCAGCAGCTGGGGGGGAATATCCTACAATGAGCAGTTCTTC
TRBV29-1,TRBD2,NA,TRBJ2-5,CSVTGTSGQETQYF,TGCAGCGTAACCGGGACTAGCGGCCAAGAGACCCAGTACTTC
TRBV6-5,NA,NA,TRBJ1-5,CASSYSSSNQPQHF,TGTGCCAGCAGTTACTCGAGTTCCAATCAGCCCCAGCATTTT
TRBV7-9,NA,NA,TRBJ1-4,CASSKWVEKLFF,TGTGCCAGCAGCAAGTGGGTTGAAAAACTGTTTTTT
TRBV5-6,TRBD2,NA,TRBJ2-3,CASSFLPAGEDTQYF,TGTGCCAGCAGCTTTCTTCCCGCGGGAGAAGATACGCAGTATTTT
TRBV19,NA,once,TRBJ1-1,CASSSTVPNTEAFF,TGTGCCAGTAGTTCGACAGTGCCGAACACTGAAGCTTTCTTT
TRBV28,NA,NA,TRBJ1-1,CASSGPTERRFRNTEAFF,TGTGCCAGCAGTGGACCGACGGAGCGCCGTTTCAGGAACACTGAAGCTTTCTTT
TRBV6-6,NA,NA,TRBJ2-3,CASRTSGTSPPDTQYF,TGTGCCAGCAGAACCTCCGGGACCTCCCCCCCAGATACGCAGTATTTT
TRBV5-4,NA,NA,TRBJ2-7,CASSLLGNYEQYF,TGTGCCAGCAGCTTGTTGGGGAATTACGAGCAGTACTTC